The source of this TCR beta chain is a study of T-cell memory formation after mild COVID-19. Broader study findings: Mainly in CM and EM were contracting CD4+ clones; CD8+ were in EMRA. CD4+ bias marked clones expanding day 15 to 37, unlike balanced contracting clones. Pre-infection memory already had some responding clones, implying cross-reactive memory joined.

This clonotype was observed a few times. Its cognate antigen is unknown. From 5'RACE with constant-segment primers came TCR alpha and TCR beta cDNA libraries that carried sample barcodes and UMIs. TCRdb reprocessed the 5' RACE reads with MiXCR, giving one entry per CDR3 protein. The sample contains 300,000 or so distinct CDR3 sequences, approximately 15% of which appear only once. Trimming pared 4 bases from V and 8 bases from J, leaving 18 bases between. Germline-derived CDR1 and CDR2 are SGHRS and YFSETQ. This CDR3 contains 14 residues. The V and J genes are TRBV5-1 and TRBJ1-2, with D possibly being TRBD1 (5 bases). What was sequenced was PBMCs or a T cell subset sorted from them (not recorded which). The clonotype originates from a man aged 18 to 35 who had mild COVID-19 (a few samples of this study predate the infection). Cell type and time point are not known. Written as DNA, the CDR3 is TGCGCCAGCAGCCTGGGACCGCCGGTACGGGGCTACACCTTC. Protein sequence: CASSLGPPVRGYTF.